This T cell receptor beta chain stems from a study of tissue T cells after allogeneic stem cell transplantation. V lost 4 bases and J lost 5, with 8 bases in between. Germline CDR1 SNHLY, CDR2 FYNNEI. The CDR3 spans 12 residues. Assay: immunoSEQ multiplex PCR; the TCRdb copy retains only in-frame clones and omits some. The table shows approximately 5,300 clones, with around three fifths occurring only once. The sequences come from tissue from the jejunum, collected at autopsy. The receptor comes from a male donor aged 60 or older with lung cancer. The chain is built from TRBV2 and TRBJ1-1; D unclear. CDR3 in DNA: TGTGCCAGCAGTGTAAAGGGAACTGAAGCTTTCTTT. Encoded protein: CASSVKGTEAFF.